Following are 5 T cell receptor beta chains from one sample sequenced in a study of chemoradiotherapy in HPV16-positive cancers. The repertoire was sequenced with immunoSEQ multiplex PCR; TCRdb's copy has only in-frame clones and lacks some. The table shows about 8,800 clones, with less than 75% occurring only once. The sample was tumor tissue, taken from a patient who underwent chemoradiotherapy. The receptor source for this set is a human donor with HPV-associated anogenital cancer.

The chain recombines TRBV27 with TRBJ2-5; TRBD2 matches 8 bases. The trim removed 6 bases at V and 3 bases at J, leaving 3 bases unmatched. The CDR3 runs to 13 residues. Germline CDR1 reads MNHEY; CDR2 reads SMNVEV (reference sequence). The CDR3: CASRSLAEETQYF. The CDR3 DNA reads TGTGCCAGCAGGTCACTAGCGGAAGAGACCCAGTACTTC.

The chain uses TRBV6-6 and TRBJ1-1; 7 bases line up with TRBD1. The V segment lost 6 bases and the J segment 5 bases; nucleotides outside the gene matches: 6. The length of the CDR3 is 13 residues. The V gene's germline CDR1 is MNHNY and CDR2 SVGAGI (reference sequence). CDR3 nucleotide sequence: TGTGCCAGCAGCCTTAAACAGGGGACTGAAGCTTTCTTT. Amino acids: CASSLKQGTEAFF.

The sample holds a few counts of this clone. In the same sample, other DNA sequences code for this CDR3. The chain couples TRBV7-2 to TRBJ2-7; D call uncertain. The CDR3 totals 14 residues. V lost 1 base and J lost 0, with 7 bases in between. The germline V gene has CDR1 SGHTA and CDR2 FQGNSA. The CDR3 sequence: CASSLDPSSYEQYF. CDR3 DNA: TGTGCCAGCAGCTTAGACCCAAGCTCCTACGAGCAGTACTTC.

V usage is TRBV7-2 and J usage is TRBJ1-6; 9 bases match TRBD1. Germline trimming cut 3 bases from V and 11 bases from J; bases unmatched to any gene: 5. Germline V CDR1 and CDR2: SGHTA, FQGNSA. The CDR3 covers 14 residues. CDR3 in amino acids: CASSFGQGPAPLHF. The CDR3 nucleotides are TGTGCCAGCAGCTTCGGACAGGGGCCAGCACCCCTCCACTTT.

This clone showed up just a few times. The chain combines TRBV29-1 with TRBJ2-2; 11 positions agree with TRBD1. Per the germline V gene, CDR1 is SQVTM and CDR2 is ANQGSEA. The CDR3 has 14 residues. The V gene end was trimmed by 7 bases and the J gene end by 4 bases; junction bases not matched to a gene: 5. CDR3 protein: CSAGTGGGTGELFF. The CDR3 DNA reads TGCAGCGCTGGGACAGGGGGGGGCACCGGGGAGCTGTTTTTT.